This is a list of T cell receptor beta chains from one sample in a study of blood T cell repertoires in COVID-19. The method was immunoSEQ multiplex PCR; TCRdb's version includes in-frame clones alone and lacks a portion of them. The profile shows tens of thousands of clones, 75% to 85% of them singletons. Sequenced sample: peripheral blood. The receptor set was obtained from a human donor in a cohort sampled during active COVID-19. Each CDR3 is given with its conserved first and last residue. The D gene is left open where the match is weak. Some rows have no size entry. The others give once, few or many, or a class for an expanded clone.

CDR3nt | CDR3aa | d_gene | v_gene | abundance | j_gene
TGTGCCAGCAGCCAAGTCCATGGCGGGGGCTACTCTGGGGCCAACGTCCTGACTTTC | CASSQVHGGGYSGANVLTF | NA | TRBV14 | NA | TRBJ2-6
TGTGCCAGCAGCCCGACCGCCCGAGGAGAGACCCAGTACTTC | CASSPTARGETQYF | NA | TRBV3-1/TRBV3-2 | NA | TRBJ2-5
TGTGCCAGCTCCCTAGAGAGGGGGAGCGGGGTGAGCAATCAGCCCCAGCATTTT | CASSLERGSGVSNQPQHF | NA | TRBV18 | NA | TRBJ1-5
TGTGCCAGCGGGACAGGGGGGAACTATGGCTACACCTTC | CASGTGGNYGYTF | TRBD1 | TRBV28 | NA | TRBJ1-2
TGTGCCAGCAGCTTAGTGCGGCATATCTCTGGAAACACCATATATTTT | CASSLVRHISGNTIYF | NA | TRBV11-2 | NA | TRBJ1-3
TGTGCCAGCAGCTTAGGTGGTCTAAACACTGAAGCTTTCTTT | CASSLGGLNTEAFF | NA | TRBV7-9 | NA | TRBJ1-1
TGTGCCAGCAGCTTAAATGGCGGGGGGGCTAGCACAGATACGCAGTATTTT | CASSLNGGGASTDTQYF | TRBD2 | TRBV7-3 | NA | TRBJ2-3
TGTGCCAGCAGCCCCGGACAGCACCAGAATGAAAAACTGTTTTTT | CASSPGQHQNEKLFF | NA | TRBV7-9 | NA | TRBJ1-4
TGTGCCAGCAGTTGGGTACAGGGAGGGGGCTACACCTTC | CASSWVQGGGYTF | NA | TRBV12-3/TRBV12-4 | few | TRBJ1-2
TGTGCCAGCAGCTTACGGACAGGGAGCTACGAGCAGTACTTC | CASSLRTGSYEQYF | TRBD1 | TRBV7-9 | few | TRBJ2-7
TGCGCCAGCAGCTTGGGGCAAAGCGGTTCCTACGAGCAGTACTTC | CASSLGQSGSYEQYF | NA | TRBV5-1 | once | TRBJ2-7
TGTGCCAGCAGTGAAGCGCTTCTAGGACAGCTACTTTTC | CASSEALLGQLLF | NA | TRBV2 | NA | TRBJ1-2
TGTGCCATCAGGACCGGCGGTGGCGGGGAGCTGTTTTTT | CAIRTGGGGELFF | NA | TRBV10-3 | NA | TRBJ2-2
TGTGCCAGCAGCCGGACTAGCGGGAGCTACGAGCAGTACTTC | CASSRTSGSYEQYF | TRBD2 | TRBV9 | NA | TRBJ2-7
TGCGCCAGCAGCCAAAACAGGGATTCACCCCTCCACTTT | CASSQNRDSPLHF | NA | TRBV4-3 | NA | TRBJ1-6
TGTGCCAGCAGCGCAGACAGGGTCTATGGCTACACCTTC | CASSADRVYGYTF | TRBD1 | TRBV9 | NA | TRBJ1-2
TGTGCCACCAGCAGAGGGGGCCAGGGTGTGTTAGGCTACACCTTC | CATSRGGQGVLGYTF | NA | TRBV15 | NA | TRBJ1-2
TGTGCCAGCAGTGAGATGGCCAGGGGATGGGGCTACACCTTC | CASSEMARGWGYTF | NA | TRBV6-2/TRBV6-3 | NA | TRBJ1-2
TGTGCCATCAGCCGTAGCGGGGGGGAGGGGGAGCAGTTCTTC | CAISRSGGEGEQFF | TRBD2 | TRBV10-3 | NA | TRBJ2-1
TGTGCCAGCAGCGCCCAGATCTCCGTGAATGAAAAACTGTTTTTT | CASSAQISVNEKLFF | NA | TRBV9 | NA | TRBJ1-4
TGTGCCAGCAGAGCCCTCGGGGGGGCTGGAAACACCATATATTTT | CASRALGGAGNTIYF | NA | TRBV5-6 | NA | TRBJ1-3
TGTGCCAGCAGCTCCAGAGGAAACACAGATACGCAGTATTTT | CASSSRGNTDTQYF | NA | TRBV5-4 | NA | TRBJ2-3
TGTGCCAGCAGCTACCTCGGACAGGGCGTGAGGTACGAGCAGTACTTC | CASSYLGQGVRYEQYF | TRBD1 | TRBV6-5 | NA | TRBJ2-7
TGTGCCAGCAGTTACGGGGACAAAGCTTTCTTT | CASSYGDKAFF | NA | TRBV6-2/TRBV6-3 | NA | TRBJ1-1
TGTGCCAGTAGTCCTCGAACAGGGGCGGATGGCTACACCTTC | CASSPRTGADGYTF | TRBD1 | TRBV19 | NA | TRBJ1-2
TGTGCCAGCAGTGAAGGAAGGGACAGCCATCAGCCCCAGCATTTT | CASSEGRDSHQPQHF | TRBD1 | TRBV6-1 | NA | TRBJ1-5
TGTGCCAGCAGTCTTATCCTCCGGTCTGCACTCCTTACCGGCTACACCTTC | CASSLILRSALLTGYTF | NA | TRBV28 | NA | TRBJ1-2
TGTGCTAGTGGTTTGAGCCAGGGTAACACCGGGGAGCTGTTTTTT | CASGLSQGNTGELFF | NA | TRBV12-5 | NA | TRBJ2-2
TGTGCCAGCAGCTTAGGGGGCGGGGGAGGGGATGAGCAGTTCTTC | CASSLGGGGGDEQFF | TRBD2 | TRBV11-2 | NA | TRBJ2-1
TGCAGCGTTGAACTTCCCCGGCTAGCTGCCTTAATACAGTATTTT | CSVELPRLAALIQYF | NA | TRBV29-1 | NA | TRBJ2-3
TGCGCCAGCAGCTCGGGGACCAGGGGCCCCTATGGCTACACCTTC | CASSSGTRGPYGYTF | NA | TRBV5-1 | NA | TRBJ1-2
TGTGCCAGCAGCTTAGCGCTAACAGGGAACTATGGCTACACCTTC | CASSLALTGNYGYTF | NA | TRBV7-2 | NA | TRBJ1-2
TGTGCCAGCAGCCAAGGGGGCACACCCCTCCACTTT | CASSQGGTPLHF | NA | TRBV3-1/TRBV3-2 | NA | TRBJ1-6
TGTGCCAGCTCACTGCAGACCAGCGGTACAGATACGCAGTATTTT | CASSLQTSGTDTQYF | NA | TRBV18 | NA | TRBJ2-3